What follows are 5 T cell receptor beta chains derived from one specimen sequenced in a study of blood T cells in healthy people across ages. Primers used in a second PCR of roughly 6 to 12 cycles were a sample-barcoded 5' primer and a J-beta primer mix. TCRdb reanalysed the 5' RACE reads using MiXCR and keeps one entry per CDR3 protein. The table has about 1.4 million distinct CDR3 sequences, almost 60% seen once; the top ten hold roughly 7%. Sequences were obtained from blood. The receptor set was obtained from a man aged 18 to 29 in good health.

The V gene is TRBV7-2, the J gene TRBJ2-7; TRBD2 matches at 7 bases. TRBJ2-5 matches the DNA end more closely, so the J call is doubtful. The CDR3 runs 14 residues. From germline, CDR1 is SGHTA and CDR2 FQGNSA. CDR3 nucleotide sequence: TGTGCCAGCAGCTCAGGGAGGGTCCCAGAGACCCAGTACTTC. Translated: CASSSGRVPETQYF.

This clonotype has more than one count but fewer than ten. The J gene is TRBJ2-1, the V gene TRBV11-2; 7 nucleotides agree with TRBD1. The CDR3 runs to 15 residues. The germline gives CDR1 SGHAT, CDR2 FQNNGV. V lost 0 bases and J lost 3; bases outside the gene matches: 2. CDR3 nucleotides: TGTGCCAGCAGCTTAGAAGGGACAGACTACAATGAGCAGTTCTTC. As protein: CASSLEGTDYNEQFF.

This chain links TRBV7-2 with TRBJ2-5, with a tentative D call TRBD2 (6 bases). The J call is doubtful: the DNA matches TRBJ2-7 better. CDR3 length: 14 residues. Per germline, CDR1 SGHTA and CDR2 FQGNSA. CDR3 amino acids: CASSFTSQEGEQYF. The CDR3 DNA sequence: TGTGCCAGCAGCTTTACTAGCCAGGAGGGCGAGCAGTACTTC.

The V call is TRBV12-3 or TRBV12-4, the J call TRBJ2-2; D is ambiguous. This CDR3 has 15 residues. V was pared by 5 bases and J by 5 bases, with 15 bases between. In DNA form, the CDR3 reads TGTGCCAGCAGTCACACAGTGGTTGCTACCGGGGAGCTGTTTTTT. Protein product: CASSHTVVATGELFF.

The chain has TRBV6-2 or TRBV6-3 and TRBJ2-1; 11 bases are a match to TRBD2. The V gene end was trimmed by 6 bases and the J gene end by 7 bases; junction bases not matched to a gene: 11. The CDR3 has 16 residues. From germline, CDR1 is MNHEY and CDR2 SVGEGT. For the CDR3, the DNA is TGTGCCAGCAGCCCACCCGGGACTAGCGGTGAAAATGAGCAGTTCTTC. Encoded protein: CASSPPGTSGENEQFF.